This TCR beta chain was retrieved from a study of control samples from healthy donors and cancer patients. CDR3 length: 13 amino acids. V gave up 3 bases and J gave up 7 bases; unmatched junction bases: 3. The V gene's germline CDR1 is SQVTM and CDR2 ANQGSEA. TCRdb's table, derived via immunoSEQ multiplex PCR, lists solely in-frame clones and lacks some. The data show some 30,000 clones, 91% seen once. The chain carries TRBV29-1 and TRBJ2-1; the match to TRBD2 covers 10 bases. The sequenced material came from PBMCs. The sequence was obtained from a man aged 45-65 years with lung cancer. CDR3 bases: TGCAGCGTTGATTCTAGCGGGGGTAATGAGCAGTTCTTC. Encoded protein: CSVDSSGGNEQFF.